This T cell receptor (beta chain) stems from a study of blood T cell repertoires in COVID-19. Turning to the study itself: Researchers got acute and convalescent COVID-19 samples from the United States, Italy and Spain.

The repertoire was sequenced with immunoSEQ multiplex PCR; TCRdb's copy has only in-frame clones and lacks some. The profile covers roughly 70,000 clones, with about 88% appearing a single time and 1.1% to 1.5% taken by the ten largest. CDR1 and CDR2 (germline): MNHNY, SVGAGI (reference sequence). The CDR3 has 15 amino acids. V lost 3 bases and J lost 7; bases outside the gene matches: 7. The gene calls are TRBV6-6 and TRBJ1-1; TRBD1 matches at 11 bases. The source material was peripheral blood. The source is a human donor in a cohort sampled during active COVID-19. The CDR3 here is CASSYPTGTGGEAFF. The CDR3 nucleotides read TGTGCCAGCAGTTATCCAACCGGGACAGGGGGTGAAGCTTTCTTT.